Presented here are 11 T cell receptor beta chains from one specimen sequenced in a study of blood T cells in healthy people across ages. The second PCR ran roughly 7 to 12 cycles with a sample-barcoded 5' primer and J-beta primers. TCRdb reanalysed the 5' RACE reads using MiXCR and keeps one entry per CDR3 protein. Among hundreds of thousands of distinct CDR3 sequences listed, roughly 60% were seen once. Material: blood. The receptor set was obtained from a man aged 25 to 40 in good health.

The chain has TRBV7-2 and TRBJ2-5; D is perhaps TRBD2 (5 bases). Near its end, the DNA agrees better with TRBJ2-7, so the J call may be wrong. CDR3 size: 15 residues. Germline lookup yields CDR1 SGHTA and CDR2 FQGNSA. The CDR3 DNA sequence: TGTGCCAGCAGCTATGTGCCGGGGTACACCTACGAGCAGTACTTC. Amino acid sequence: CASSYVPGYTYEQYF.

The CDR3 loop reads CASSQDPGTTDTQYF. DNA of the CDR3: TGTGCCAGCAGCCAAGATCCAGGAACCACAGATACGCAGTATTTT. This chain connects TRBV4-2 to TRBJ2-3; D is uncertain. CDR3 length: 15 residues. Germline V gene lookup returns CDR1 LGHNA and CDR2 YNFKEQ. V lost 0 bases to trimming and J lost 2 bases, with 9 bases between them.

The chain employs TRBV9 and TRBJ2-7, with D possibly TRBD1 on 7 matching bases. Germline loops: CDR1 SGDLS, CDR2 YYNGEE. The CDR3 has 16 amino acids. V was clipped by 3 bases and J by 1 base, with 17 bases between them. CDR3 coding DNA: TGTGCCAGCAGCGCGGAGGGGGCTAGCGAGTCCTACGAGCAGTACTTC. Its protein product is CASSAEGASESYEQYF.

This clonotype was observed once. The chain uses TRBV12-3 or TRBV12-4 and TRBJ2-7, with D possibly TRBD2 on 7 matching bases. Trimming pared 3 bases from V and 2 bases from J, leaving 14 bases between. The CDR3 totals 15 residues. The CDR3 is CASSFRGGQAYEQYF. The CDR3 coding sequence is TGTGCCAGCAGTTTTAGGGGGGGCCAAGCCTACGAGCAGTACTTC.

This clonotype was picked up one time. CDR3 coding DNA: TGCAGCGTTGCGGGACAGGGGACCAGCATGAACACTGAAGCTTTCTTT. Its protein is CSVAGQGTSMNTEAFF. The chain links TRBV29-1 to TRBJ1-1, with 10 bases identical to TRBD1. The V segment lost 4 bases and the J segment 0 bases; nucleotides outside the gene matches: 8. The CDR3 runs to 16 residues. Germline CDR1 SQVTM, CDR2 ANQGSEA.

J is TRBJ2-3 and V is TRBV7-9; perhaps TRBD2 as D (5 bases). In germline, CDR1 is SEHNR, CDR2 FQNEAQ (reference sequence). This CDR3 is 15 amino acids long. V lost 6 bases and J lost 2, with 15 bases in between. The CDR3 nucleotides are TGTGCCAGCAGGGCGGAGGACGGGTACACAGATACGCAGTATTTT. It specifies CASRAEDGYTDTQYF.

The chain links TRBV27 to TRBJ2-5; a possible D gene is TRBD1 (5 bases). Germline CDR1 and CDR2: MNHEY and SMNVEV (reference sequence). Trimming took off 1 base at V and 5 bases at J, with 11 bases between the two ends. The CDR3 contains 14 residues. The CDR3, as DNA: TGTGCCAGCAGTTTATATCAGGGTGGTGAGACCCAGTACTTC. Protein: CASSLYQGGETQYF.

CDR3 bases: TGTGCCAGCAGTGCCAATGGGGTCGGGAACACTGAAGCTTTCTTT. This gives the protein CASSANGVGNTEAFF. The chain joins TRBV6-5 to TRBJ1-1; no definite D call. CDR3 length equals 15 residues. Trimming took off 5 bases at V and 1 base at J, with 14 bases between the two ends. Germline loops: CDR1 MNHEY, CDR2 SVGAGI.

V and J are TRBV6-5 and TRBJ2-4; TRBD2 agrees at 7 bases. The DNA matches TRBJ2-7 better at its end, which makes the J call doubtful. The CDR3 is 13 residues long. CDR1 is MNHEY and CDR2 is SVGAGI in the germline V gene. The CDR3 sequence: CASSRGLVYEQYF. In nucleotides, the CDR3 is TGTGCCAGCTCGCGGGGGTTAGTGTACGAGCAGTACTTC.

V gene TRBV7-2 combines with J gene TRBJ2-3; D remains unclear. The germline V and J ends were trimmed by 3 bases and 1 base, with 5 bases remaining between them. Germline V gene lookup returns CDR1 SGHTA and CDR2 FQGNSA. CDR3 size: 13 residues. CDR3 sequence (DNA): TGTGCCAGCAGCTTTCCAGGCACAGATACGCAGTATTTT. Its protein is CASSFPGTDTQYF.

This clonotype was detected ten times or more. The chain combines TRBV20-1 with TRBJ2-7; D might be TRBD1 (5 bases). The CDR3 extends over 12 amino acids. V gave up 6 bases and J gave up 4 bases, with 13 bases separating them. CDR1 and CDR2 (germline): DFQATT, SNEGSKA (reference sequence). The CDR3 is CSAQEDTYEQYF. Written as DNA, the CDR3 is TGCAGTGCACAAGAGGACACTTACGAGCAGTACTTC.